The 27 T cell receptor beta chains below were found in one sample sequenced in a study of post-analysis software for immune sequencing data. Findings of the study overall: About 5 TRBV segments (TRBV5-6, TRBV5-1 and TRBV20-1 among them) occurred more frequently in patients than in controls.

Their antigens remain unidentified. The TCR beta cDNA libraries carried unique molecular identifiers. TCRdb processed the PCR reads anew with MiXCR; each CDR3 protein has one entry. The repertoire includes approximately 730,000 distinct CDR3 sequences, 25% to 30% of them detected once, and 0.56% sits in the top ten. Source material: blood. All receptors come from a girl aged 10-17 years with multiple sclerosis.

The chain employs TRBV20-1 and TRBJ2-3; 9 bases map to TRBD2. The V and J ends lost 5 bases and 4 bases, in that order; junction bases with no gene match: 7. The CDR3 runs 14 residues. Germline CDR1 is DFQATT and CDR2 is SNEGSKA (reference sequence). The CDR3 DNA reads TGCAGTGCTGATGCGGGACTAGCAGCAGATACGCAGTATTTT. Protein sequence: CSADAGLAADTQYF.

This clonotype was found a few times. The genes are TRBV29-1 and TRBJ1-2; 9 bases fit TRBD1. This CDR3 has 13 residues. V shed 5 bases and J 7 bases; nucleotides not matched to a gene: 8. CDR1 SQVTM and CDR2 ANQGSEA come from the germline V gene. CDR3 coding DNA: TGCAGCGTTTGGTCGGGACAGGGCTCTGGCTACACCTTC. It is translated as CSVWSGQGSGYTF.

V and J are TRBV7-9 and TRBJ2-3; 9 nucleotides agree with TRBD1. This CDR3 is built from 16 residues. Germline V lookup: CDR1 SEHNR, CDR2 FQNEAQ (reference sequence). With V trimmed by 5 bases and J by 4 bases, 10 bases remained unmatched. The CDR3 DNA sequence: TGTGCCAGCAGCCACGGCGGGACAGGGAGCCCAGATACGCAGTATTTT. Amino acids: CASSHGGTGSPDTQYF.

This clonotype appeared a few times. The chain is built from TRBV10-3 and TRBJ1-2; 7 bases match TRBD1. V gave up 4 bases and J gave up 6 bases; unmatched junction bases: 8. Looked up from germline, CDR1 is ENHRY and CDR2 is SYGVKD. CDR3 length: 14 residues. The CDR3 coding sequence is TGTGCCATCAGTGCCGGCGGGACAGAAAATGGCTACACCTTC. It translates to CAISAGGTENGYTF.

The chain is built from TRBV18 and TRBJ2-7; 7 nucleotides align to TRBD1. The J call may be incorrect, as the DNA end agrees better with TRBJ2-5. The germline gives CDR1 KGHSH, CDR2 LQKENI. The CDR3 contains 14 residues. The CDR3 coding sequence is TGTGCCAGCTCACGACGGGACAGTTTGGAGACCCAGTACTTC. This codes for CASSRRDSLETQYF.

This chain uses TRBV6-5 with TRBJ1-5; D not certain. The ends were cut back, 0 bases at V and 4 bases at J, with 10 bases in the middle. CDR3 length: 15 amino acids. Per germline, CDR1 MNHEY and CDR2 SVGAGI. CDR3 sequence: CASSYSSVHNQPQHF. The CDR3 nucleotides are TGTGCCAGCAGTTACTCGTCGGTTCATAATCAGCCCCAGCATTTT.

The chain carries TRBV18 and TRBJ2-5; D is uncertain. There are 16 residues in the CDR3. Trimming removed 4 bases at V and 4 bases at J, with 19 bases between. Germline CDR1 reads KGHSH; CDR2 reads LQKENI. CDR3 DNA: TGTGCCAGCTCACTCAAGATGCTCAAGCCCACAGAGACCCAGTACTTC. Residues: CASSLKMLKPTETQYF.

A few counts support this clonotype. The chain is built from TRBV4-1 and TRBJ1-5, with TRBD1 as a possible D gene (5 bases). Germline V CDR1 and CDR2: MGHRA, YSYEKL. V was cut by 0 bases and J by 15 bases, with 15 bases left in between. The CDR3 runs to 13 residues. CDR3 sequence (DNA): TGCGCCAGCAGCCAAGAGGGGGTCGGGGATCCGCATTTT. Translated, it gives CASSQEGVGDPHF.

The V and J genes are TRBV20-1 and TRBJ2-7; 10 nucleotides line up with TRBD2. The J segment lost 6 bases and the V segment lost 3 bases, leaving 8 bases of the junction unmatched. Per the germline V gene, CDR1 is DFQATT and CDR2 is SNEGSKA (reference sequence). CDR3 length: 14 residues. The DNA for the CDR3 is TGCAGTGCTAGGGGGCCGGGACTAGCGAGCGAGCAGTACTTC. Amino acids: CSARGPGLASEQYF.

Concerning this clonotype: Given a much more abundant clone one base away, this may be a read error. The chain carries TRBV7-9 and TRBJ2-1; D call uncertain. V gave up 3 bases and J gave up 2 bases, with 11 bases separating them. The CDR3 contains 15 residues. In germline, CDR1 is SEHNR, CDR2 FQNEAQ (reference sequence). CDR3: CASSLAGSTYNEQFF. The CDR3 nucleotides are TGTGCCAGCAGCTTGGCCGGGTCAACCTACAATGAGCAGTTCTTC. Looking up the rest from reference TRBV7-9 and TRBJ2-1 gives the full variable domain: DTGVSQNPRHKITKRGQNVTFRCDPISEHNRLYWYRQTLGQGPEFLTYFQNEAQLEKSRLLSDRFSAERPKGSFSTLEIQRTEQGDSAMYLCASSLAGSTYNEQFFGPGTRLTVL.

This rearrangement joins TRBV20-1 to TRBJ2-1, with a weak D call TRBD2 (5 bases). This CDR3 spans 16 amino acids. The germline V and J ends were trimmed by 3 bases and 0 bases, with 15 bases remaining between them. The V gene's germline CDR1 is DFQATT and CDR2 SNEGSKA (reference sequence). In DNA form, the CDR3 reads TGCAGTGCTAGTCCTAGCAGGTCGAGCTCCTACAATGAGCAGTTCTTC. This translates into CSASPSRSSSYNEQFF.

This clonotype was counted between two and nine times. This sequence joins TRBV28 and TRBJ2-3; TRBD2 agrees at 8 bases. The CDR3 sequence is 16 residues long. Germline CDR1 MDHEN, CDR2 SYDVKM. The junction had 11 bases not matched to a gene; V was cut back by 3 bases and J by 6 bases. The CDR3 spells CASSFPASGSRDTQYF. The DNA of the CDR3 is TGTGCCAGCAGTTTCCCGGCTAGCGGGTCAAGGGATACGCAGTATTTT.

This sequence joins TRBV20-1 and TRBJ2-7; TRBD2 matches 14 bases. Germline loops: CDR1 DFQATT, CDR2 SNEGSKA (reference sequence). The CDR3 sequence is 14 residues long. Trimming took 7 bases from V and 4 from J; bases not matched to a gene: 6. Here the CDR3 reads CSVSGTSGRYEQYF. The DNA of the CDR3 is TGCAGTGTCTCCGGGACTAGCGGGAGATACGAGCAGTACTTC.

V gene TRBV20-1 combines with J gene TRBJ1-2, with no clear D. The germline gives CDR1 DFQATT, CDR2 SNEGSKA (reference sequence). Trimming left V 6 bases short and J 5 bases short, with 19 bases between. CDR3 length equals 14 residues. The CDR3 sequence: CSADYGFMSYGYTF. The CDR3 coding sequence is TGCAGTGCGGACTATGGGTTTATGTCGTATGGCTACACCTTC.

The V and J genes are TRBV4-3 and TRBJ1-5; unclear D gene. Trimming removed 1 base at V and 0 bases at J, with 7 bases between. The CDR3 has 15 amino acids. Germline CDR1 and CDR2: LGHNA and YSLEER. CDR3 DNA sequence: TGCGCCAGCAGCCAAGGACGGGATAGCAATCAGCCCCAGCATTTT. Translating gives CASSQGRDSNQPQHF.

This clonotype showed up just a few times. The chain has TRBV7-2 and TRBJ2-1; D is unclear. The V end was cut by 1 base, the J end by 13 bases, with 11 bases between. The germline V gene encodes CDR1 SGHTA and CDR2 FQGNSA. The CDR3 has 12 amino acids. CDR3 amino acids: CASSLVSNRQFF. The CDR3 bases are TGTGCCAGCAGCTTAGTGAGCAACAGACAGTTCTTC.

The CDR3 bases are TGCAGTGCTAGGCTCAGGAACACTGAAGCTTTCTTT. Its protein product is CSARLRNTEAFF. The V call is TRBV20-1, the J call TRBJ1-1; D gene uncertain. This CDR3 has 12 residues. V dropped 3 bases and J dropped 1 base, with 6 bases sitting between them. Germline CDR1 is DFQATT and CDR2 is SNEGSKA (reference sequence).

In this sample, this clonotype turned up a few times. The chain is built from TRBV28 and TRBJ2-6; 9 nucleotides match TRBD1. CDR1 MDHEN and CDR2 SYDVKM come from the germline V gene. The CDR3 contains 21 residues. With 4 bases clipped from V and 2 bases from J, the junction kept 18 bases outside the gene matches. In DNA form, the CDR3 reads TGTGCCAGCAGTTATCGCTATATCCCGACAGGGGGGAGGGCTGGGGCCAACGTCCTGACTTTC. Residues: CASSYRYIPTGGRAGANVLTF. The full variable domain, completed using reference TRBV28 and TRBJ2-6, is DVKVTQSSRYLVKRTGEKVFLECVQDMDHENMFWYRQDPGLGLRLIYFSYDVKMKEKGDIPEGYSVSREKKERFSLILESASTNQTSMYLCASSYRYIPTGGRAGANVLTFGAGSRLTVL.

The chain employs TRBV19 and TRBJ1-5, with 7 bases aligning to TRBD1. Germline assignment: CDR1 LNHDA and CDR2 SQIVND (reference sequence). The CDR3 loop spans 16 amino acids. J gave up 0 bases and V 3 bases, and 5 bases lay outside the gene matches. The CDR3 loop reads CASSIAGTVSNQPQHF. CDR3 sequence (DNA): TGTGCCAGTAGTATTGCCGGGACAGTTAGCAATCAGCCCCAGCATTTT.

V usage is TRBV12-3 or TRBV12-4 and J usage is TRBJ2-3; D possibly corresponds to TRBD1 (5 bases). V lost 4 bases to trimming and J lost 2 bases, with 13 bases between them. CDR3 length equals 15 residues. The CDR3 region has the DNA TGTGCCAGCAGTTCCGGCCAGGGAAACACAGATACGCAGTATTTT. It is translated as CASSSGQGNTDTQYF.

This clonotype showed up just a few times. V usage is TRBV29-1 and J usage is TRBJ2-3, with 12 bases lining up with TRBD2. The V gene end was trimmed by 2 bases and the J gene end by 4 bases; junction bases not matched to a gene: 7. The CDR3 is 16 amino acids. Per germline, CDR1 SQVTM and CDR2 ANQGSEA. CDR3 residues: CSVENLLAGGPDTQYF. In DNA form, the CDR3 reads TGCAGCGTTGAAAACCTTCTAGCGGGAGGGCCAGATACGCAGTATTTT.

In its sample, this clonotype was seen a few times. This rearrangement joins TRBV20-1 to TRBJ2-4, with 9 bases lining up with TRBD2. With 4 bases clipped from V and 7 bases from J, the junction kept 2 bases outside the gene matches. Per the germline V gene, CDR1 is DFQATT and CDR2 is SNEGSKA (reference sequence). There are 12 residues in the CDR3. The CDR3 region has the DNA TGCAGTGCTAACCTAGCGGGGAACATTCAGTACTTC. Amino acids: CSANLAGNIQYF.

The chain recombines TRBV24-1 with TRBJ2-5; tentative D call: TRBD1 (5 bases). Trimming cost V 5 bases and J 5 bases, with 11 bases left between them. This CDR3 has 13 amino acids. From germline, CDR1 is KGHDR and CDR2 SFDVKD. This CDR3 reads CATSAGMWETQYF. The DNA for the CDR3 is TGTGCCACCAGTGCAGGGATGTGGGAGACCCAGTACTTC.

This sequence joins TRBV2 and TRBJ1-1; TRBD1 matches 9 bases. CDR3 length equals 15 residues. Germline loops: CDR1 SNHLY, CDR2 FYNNEI. V lost 2 bases, J lost 6 bases, and 7 bases stayed unmatched. As DNA, the CDR3 is TGTGCCAGCAGTGAATTTCGGGACAGGGCAGCTGAAGCTTTCTTT. Encoded protein: CASSEFRDRAAEAFF.

This clonotype was recorded a few times. The J gene is TRBJ1-1, the V gene TRBV28, with 8 bases identical to TRBD1. The CDR3 length is 14 residues. After removal of 5 bases from V and 0 bases from J, the junction contained 2 bases not matched to a gene. CDR1 and CDR2 (germline): MDHEN, SYDVKM. CDR3 sequence reads: CASSQGALNTEAFF. In DNA, the CDR3 is TGTGCCAGCAGTCAGGGGGCCCTGAACACTGAAGCTTTCTTT. Combining the CDR3 with reference TRBV28 and TRBJ1-1 gives the whole variable domain DVKVTQSSRYLVKRTGEKVFLECVQDMDHENMFWYRQDPGLGLRLIYFSYDVKMKEKGDIPEGYSVSREKKERFSLILESASTNQTSMYLCASSQGALNTEAFFGQGTRLTVV.

This clonotype came up a few times. The chain carries TRBV19 and TRBJ1-4; D perhaps matches TRBD1 (6 bases). The CDR3 runs to 14 residues. Deletions cut 8 bases from V and 8 bases from J, with 18 bases between. Germline-derived CDR1 and CDR2 are LNHDA and SQIVND (reference sequence). As DNA, the CDR3 is TGTGCCAGTGGCGGCCAGGGGATACGAGAAAAACTGTTTTTT. It yields the protein CASGGQGIREKLFF.

The V gene is TRBV6-6, the J gene TRBJ1-2; D gene uncertain. This CDR3 region has 13 residues. V lost 6 bases and J 8 bases, leaving 16 bases between the germline ends. Germline V gene lookup returns CDR1 MNHNY and CDR2 SVGAGI (reference sequence). The CDR3 spells CASSLGPQRGYTF. The CDR3 DNA reads TGTGCCAGCAGCCTAGGGCCTCAACGGGGCTACACCTTC.